This T cell receptor beta chain originates from a study of cytomegalovirus exposure and HLA in healthy donors. Across the whole study: Samples from HLA-typed donors yielded around 85 million unique TCRs in an early data release.

PCR amplification relied on 60 Vbeta primers (plus 13 Jbeta primers). TCRdb's table, derived via immunoSEQ multiplex PCR, lists solely in-frame clones and lacks some. The table lists 150,000 or so clones, approximately 82% of them singletons, with approximately 1.3% in the top ten. With V trimmed by 2 bases and J by 4 bases, 12 bases remained unmatched. Germline V lookup: CDR1 GTSNPN, CDR2 SVGIG (reference sequence). The CDR3 spans 18 residues. The source material was PBMCs. V usage is TRBV30 and J usage is TRBJ1-5; 12 nucleotides agree with TRBD1. This sequence originates from a man aged 25-40 years in good health and CMV-seropositive. Here the CDR3 reads CAWSTRNRDRGRNQPQHF. For the CDR3, the DNA is TGTGCCTGGAGTACTCGGAACCGGGACAGGGGGCGGAATCAGCCCCAGCATTTT.